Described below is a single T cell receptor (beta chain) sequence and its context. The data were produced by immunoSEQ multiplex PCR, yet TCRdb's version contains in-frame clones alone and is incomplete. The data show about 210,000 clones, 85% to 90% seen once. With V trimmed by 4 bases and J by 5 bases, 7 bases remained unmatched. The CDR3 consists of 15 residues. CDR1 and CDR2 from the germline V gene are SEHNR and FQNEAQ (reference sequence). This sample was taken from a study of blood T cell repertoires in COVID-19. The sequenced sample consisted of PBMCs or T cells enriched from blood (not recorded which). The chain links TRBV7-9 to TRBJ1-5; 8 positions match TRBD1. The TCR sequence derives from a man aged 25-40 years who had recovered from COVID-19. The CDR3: CASSSMTGVHQPQHF. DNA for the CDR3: TGTGCCAGCAGCTCGATGACAGGGGTGCATCAGCCCCAGCATTTT.